This paragraph reports one T cell receptor (beta chain). Its antigen is still unknown. The beta constant-region primer was an equimolar mix of two oligonucleotides covering TRBC1 and TRBC2. Ligated cDNA was amplified by four rounds of PCR with nested alpha and beta constant-region primers and SP2. Via MiXCR, TCRdb re-called the UMI-ligation and nested PCR reads, giving one row per CDR3 protein. In the table there are more than 95,000 distinct CDR3 sequences, about 14% of which are singletons. The data derive from a study of naive and memory T cell subsets. Study results and limitations: Possibly reflecting memory cells re-expressing CD45RA, a few larger clonotypes occurred in naive repertoires, especially CD8.

V was cut by 2 bases and J by 3 bases, with 12 bases left in between. From germline, CDR1 is SEHNR and CDR2 FQNEAQ (reference sequence). CDR3 size: 15 residues. The clonotype originates from a human donor in good health. Material for sequencing was naive CD8+ T cells from blood. This chain connects TRBV7-9 to TRBJ2-3; D is ambiguous. The CDR3 DNA follows: TGTGCCAGCAGCTTAAGCCAGGACCCAACAGATACGCAGTATTTT. It specifies CASSLSQDPTDTQYF.